The 32 T cell receptor beta chains given below trace back to one sample, sequenced in a study of cytomegalovirus exposure and HLA in healthy donors. 60 Vbeta and 13 Jbeta primers were used in PCR. Libraries were prepared by immunoSEQ multiplex PCR; TCRdb keeps only in-frame clonotypes and omits some of them. The table lists some 120,000 clones, 83% of them singletons, with roughly 20% in the top ten. The sample taken for sequencing was PBMCs. The origin of the receptors is a man younger than 35 in good health and CMV-seropositive.

This rearrangement joins TRBV10-1 to TRBJ2-5; 9 nucleotides agree with TRBD2. Germline V gene sequence: CDR1 WNHNN, CDR2 SYGVQD (reference sequence). The CDR3 covers 14 residues. CDR3 sequence (DNA): TGCGGGGGAGCGGGGGGCCGGGGGCAAGAGACCCAGTACTTC. It encodes CGGAGGRGQETQYF.

This clone was seen a single time. The chain couples TRBV18 to TRBJ2-7; 7 bases align to TRBD2. Germline CDR1 reads KGHSH; CDR2 reads LQKENI. This CDR3 spans 13 amino acids. The V and J ends lost 0 bases and 5 bases, in that order; junction bases with no gene match: 1. The CDR3 DNA sequence: TGTGCCAGCTCACCACCGGCGGGGGACGAGCAGTACTTC. This gives the protein CASSPPAGDEQYF.

The chain uses TRBV7-3 and TRBJ2-1; 11 nucleotides line up with TRBD2. There are 16 residues in the CDR3. V shed 5 bases and J 9 bases; nucleotides not matched to a gene: 12. From germline, CDR1 is SGHTA and CDR2 FQGTGA. The CDR3 DNA reads TGTGCCAGCAGCCCTTATAGCGGGGGGGCTTTCAGTGAGCAGTTCTTC. Translated, it gives CASSPYSGGAFSEQFF.

In DNA, the CDR3 is TGTGCCAGCAATCCCAGCCCAGGGTACTCCTACGAGCAGTACTTC. Amino acid sequence: CASNPSPGYSYEQYF. The J gene is TRBJ2-7, the V gene TRBV6-1; maybe TRBD1 (5 bases). The CDR3 has 15 amino acids. The germline V gene encodes CDR1 MNHNS and CDR2 SASEGT. V gave up 7 bases and J gave up 0 bases, with 16 bases separating them.

A few counts support this clone. J is TRBJ2-1 and V is TRBV29-1; D not certain. The CDR3 runs 11 residues. The V and J ends lost 4 bases and 8 bases respectively, with 9 bases between them. CDR1 and CDR2 (germline): SQVTM, ANQGSEA. The CDR3 spells CSVGQVYEQFF. The CDR3 coding sequence is TGCAGCGTTGGGCAGGTCTATGAGCAGTTCTTC.

Points on this clone: Other DNA sequences within the sample encode an identical CDR3. The chain combines TRBV7-3 with TRBJ1-1; no firm D call. Germline CDR1 and CDR2: SGHTA and FQGTGA. The CDR3 is 13 residues long. V shed 4 bases and J shed 0 bases, with 6 bases lying between them. Here the CDR3 reads CASSSGMNTEAFF. The CDR3, as DNA: TGTGCCAGCAGCTCCGGGATGAACACTGAAGCTTTCTTT. Using reference TRBV7-3 and TRBJ1-1 for the parts outside the CDR3, the full variable domain is GAGVSQTPSNKVTEKGKYVELRCDPISGHTALYWYRQSLGQGPEFLIYFQGTGAADDSGLPNDRFFAVRPEGSVSTLKIQRTERGDSAVYLCASSSGMNTEAFFGQGTRLTVV.

The J gene is TRBJ1-3, the V gene TRBV5-1, with D perhaps TRBD1 (6 bases). The CDR3 loop spans 19 amino acids. V shed 2 bases and J shed 4 bases, with 25 bases lying between them. Germline CDR1 reads SGHRS; CDR2 reads YFSETQ. CDR3 protein: CASSFTQGGDAGAGNTIYF. The CDR3 DNA follows: TGCGCCAGCAGCTTCACGCAAGGGGGGGACGCGGGAGCAGGAAACACCATATATTTT.

J is TRBJ2-1 and V is TRBV11-2, with TRBD2 as a possible D gene (7 bases). Germline V gene lookup returns CDR1 SGHAT and CDR2 FQNNGV. CDR3 length equals 16 residues. Trimming shortened V by 1 base and J by 5 bases, and 15 bases separated the two germline ends. The CDR3 reads CASSLGPKRDNNEQFF. In nucleotides, the CDR3 is TGTGCCAGCAGCTTAGGCCCCAAGCGGGACAACAATGAGCAGTTCTTC.

J is TRBJ1-5 and V is TRBV4-1; weak D call: TRBD1 (5 bases). From germline, CDR1 is MGHRA and CDR2 YSYEKL. The CDR3 contains 16 residues. V gave up 1 base and J gave up 3 bases, with 13 bases separating them. CDR3 DNA sequence: TGCGCCAGCAGCCAAGTACAGGCCAAGGTCAATCAGCCCCAGCATTTT. It codes for CASSQVQAKVNQPQHF.

CDR3 sequence (DNA): TGTGCCAGCAGTGCCCCGGGTAGCGGCTACGAGCAGTACTTC. Translating it yields CASSAPGSGYEQYF. V gene TRBV2 combines with J gene TRBJ2-7; a weak D match, TRBD2 (6 bases). CDR1 and CDR2 (germline): SNHLY, FYNNEI. V was clipped by 4 bases and J by 3 bases, with 13 bases between them. The CDR3 is made up of 14 amino acids.

This rearrangement joins TRBV4-2 to TRBJ1-2; TRBD1 is a possible D gene (5 bases). The CDR3 extends over 13 amino acids. The ends were cut back, 2 bases at V and 6 bases at J, with 10 bases in the middle. Germline CDR1 LGHNA, CDR2 YNFKEQ. The CDR3 protein is CASSQTGTDGYTF. Written as DNA, the CDR3 is TGTGCCAGCAGCCAAACAGGCACAGATGGCTACACCTTC.

The chain recombines TRBV6-5 with TRBJ1-5; no clear D. V lost 6 bases and J 0 bases, leaving 12 bases between the germline ends. Germline assignment: CDR1 MNHEY and CDR2 SVGAGI. The CDR3 is 15 residues long. CDR3 sequence reads: CASSPARVSNQPQHF. The CDR3 region has the DNA TGTGCCAGCAGCCCCGCGCGGGTTAGCAATCAGCCCCAGCATTTT.

This chain connects TRBV5-1 to TRBJ2-7, with 8 bases that match TRBD2. This CDR3 has 14 residues. Germline CDR1 is SGHRS and CDR2 is YFSETQ. V dropped 7 bases and J dropped 4; count of bases not matched to a gene: 10. The CDR3 sequence is CASGAGGAQYEQYF. The CDR3 nucleotides are TGCGCCAGCGGGGCCGGGGGGGCCCAGTACGAGCAGTACTTC.

The CDR3 DNA reads as TGTGCCAGCAGTGTAGCAGCGGGGCCGAACACCGGGGAGCTGTTTTTT. Protein: CASSVAAGPNTGELFF. The rearrangement uses TRBV6-1 and TRBJ2-2; 7 positions agree with TRBD2. Germline trimming cut 4 bases from V and 0 bases from J; bases unmatched to any gene: 5. CDR1 is MNHNS, CDR2 SASEGT, per germline. This CDR3 comprises 16 residues.

The V and J genes are TRBV5-1 and TRBJ1-2; 9 bases map to TRBD1. Germline V CDR1 and CDR2: SGHRS, YFSETQ. With 0 bases clipped from V and 0 bases from J, the junction kept 9 bases outside the gene matches. The CDR3 contains 18 residues. The CDR3 here is CASSLVLGGQGSNYGYTF. As DNA, the CDR3 is TGCGCCAGCAGCTTGGTCCTGGGAGGACAGGGGTCTAACTATGGCTACACCTTC.

The rearrangement joins TRBV30 to TRBJ2-3, with 10 bases lining up with TRBD1. The CDR3 has 15 residues. Germline V gives CDR1 GTSNPN, CDR2 SVGIG (reference sequence). Germline trimming cut 3 bases from V and 3 bases from J; bases unmatched to any gene: 6. The CDR3 coding sequence is TGTGCCTGGAGCGAGACAGGGGGCGAAACAGATACGCAGTATTTT. It encodes CAWSETGGETDTQYF.

CDR3 sequence: CASSLEEMNTEAFF. DNA for the CDR3: TGTGCCAGCAGCTTAGAGGAGATGAACACTGAAGCTTTCTTT. The chain links TRBV7-6 to TRBJ1-1; no firm D call. The CDR3 loop spans 14 amino acids. The V gene lost 1 base and the J gene lost 0 bases, with 6 bases spanning the gap. The germline V gene encodes CDR1 SGHVS and CDR2 FNYEAQ.

CDR3 loop: CASSQGQGNEKLFF. CDR3 nucleotide sequence: TGTGCCAGCAGCCAAGGGCAGGGGAATGAAAAACTGTTTTTT. The rearrangement joins TRBV4-2 to TRBJ1-4, with D maybe TRBD1 (6 bases). Germline V gene lookup returns CDR1 LGHNA and CDR2 YNFKEQ. The CDR3 consists of 14 residues. The V end was cut by 1 base, the J end by 5 bases, with 8 bases between.

The chain uses TRBV6-5 and TRBJ1-3, with D possibly being TRBD1 (6 bases). The V gene lost 7 bases and the J gene lost 3 bases, with 16 bases spanning the gap. There are 15 residues in the CDR3. CDR1 is MNHEY, CDR2 SVGAGI, per germline. CDR3 protein: CASTLGQTGGNTIYF. The CDR3 region has the DNA TGTGCCAGCACCCTTGGACAGACTGGTGGAAACACCATATATTTT.

The chain has TRBV23-1 and TRBJ2-4; no definite D call. TRBV23-1 is annotated as an ORF whose role is uncertain. CDR3 length: 12 residues. V shed 9 bases and J shed 5 bases, with 11 bases lying between them. CDR3 sequence reads: CARAKFQNIQYF. The CDR3 nucleotides read TGCGCCAGAGCTAAGTTCCAAAACATTCAGTACTTC.

This clone was counted a few times. The chain is built from TRBV7-6 and TRBJ1-5, with D maybe TRBD1 (5 bases). Trimming pared 0 bases from V and 5 bases from J, leaving 8 bases between. CDR1 and CDR2 from the germline V gene are SGHVS and FNYEAQ. CDR3 length: 14 amino acids. CDR3: CASSLAPGDQPQHF. The CDR3 bases are TGTGCCAGCAGCTTAGCGCCGGGGGATCAGCCCCAGCATTTT.

The chain combines TRBV4-2 with TRBJ2-3; the match to TRBD2 covers 12 bases. The germline V gene has CDR1 LGHNA and CDR2 YNFKEQ. V lost 2 bases to trimming and J lost 0 bases; unmatched junction nucleotides: 9. The CDR3 has 19 amino acids. CDR3 bases: TGTGCCAGCAGCCAATTCCGGCTAGCGGGGGGGCAGAGCACAGATACGCAGTATTTT. Translation: CASSQFRLAGGQSTDTQYF.

This clone has more than one count but fewer than ten. Written as DNA, the CDR3 is TGTGCCAGCAGCCCATTACAGGAAATGGTTGCTGAAGCTTTCTTT. The encoded protein is CASSPLQEMVAEAFF. The chain recombines TRBV5-8 with TRBJ1-1, with a possible D match to TRBD1 (5 bases). This CDR3 is built from 15 residues. Trimming left V 4 bases short and J 6 bases short, with 19 bases between. CDR1 and CDR2 (germline): SGHTS, YDEGEE.

The sample holds a few counts of this clone. V gene TRBV10-1 combines with J gene TRBJ2-1; D unresolved. Germline lookup yields CDR1 WNHNN and CDR2 SYGVQD (reference sequence). V was cut by 6 bases and J by 0 bases, with 6 bases left in between. This CDR3 comprises 13 residues. CDR3 coding DNA: TGCGCCAGCAGCGCCAGCTCCTACAATGAGCAGTTCTTC. Amino acid sequence: CASSASSYNEQFF.

This clone appeared a single time. This sequence joins TRBV7-3 and TRBJ1-2; weak D call: TRBD1 (6 bases). This CDR3 region has 16 residues. Trimming pared 4 bases from V and 4 bases from J, leaving 19 bases between. The germline V gene has CDR1 SGHTA and CDR2 FQGTGA. CDR3 sequence (DNA): TGTGCCAGCAGCTACGCGGGGGGCGAGAGTATCTATGGCTACACCTTC. It yields the protein CASSYAGGESIYGYTF.

The rearrangement links TRBV7-9 to TRBJ1-4, with TRBD1 matching 8 bases. Trimming took 5 bases from V and 7 from J; bases not matched to a gene: 6. There are 14 residues in the CDR3. The V gene's germline CDR1 is SEHNR and CDR2 FQNEAQ (reference sequence). The CDR3 bases are TGTGCCAGCAGCCTCCGGGACAGGACTGAAAAACTGTTTTTT. Its protein product is CASSLRDRTEKLFF.

The rearrangement joins TRBV6-5 to TRBJ1-1; D is undetermined. Trimming took off 6 bases at V and 5 bases at J, with 13 bases between the two ends. Germline assignment: CDR1 MNHEY and CDR2 SVGAGI. The CDR3 totals 13 residues. In DNA, the CDR3 is TGTGCCAGCAGCCTAAACGCATTAACTGAAGCTTTCTTT. Translating gives CASSLNALTEAFF.

This sequence joins TRBV30 and TRBJ2-3; 8 bases line up with TRBD2. Trimming removed 8 bases from V and 0 bases from J; junction bases left unmatched: 10. Germline-derived CDR1 and CDR2 are GTSNPN and SVGIG (reference sequence). The CDR3 has 15 amino acids. The CDR3 reads CARAGAGGSTDTQYF. As DNA, the CDR3 is TGTGCCCGGGCGGGGGCGGGGGGTAGCACAGATACGCAGTATTTT.

The chain links TRBV6-4 to TRBJ2-2; D is possibly TRBD1 (6 bases). Deletions cut 2 bases from V and 5 bases from J, with 6 bases between. CDR1 is MRHNA, CDR2 SNTAGT, per germline. This CDR3 spans 13 amino acids. For the CDR3, the DNA is TGTGCCAGCAGTGACGGACAGACCGGGGAGCTGTTTTTT. Translated, it gives CASSDGQTGELFF.

The gene calls are TRBV13 and TRBJ2-1; TRBD2 aligns across 8 bases. The V and J ends lost 2 bases and 2 bases, in that order; junction bases with no gene match: 5. This CDR3 region has 16 residues. The germline V gene encodes CDR1 PRHDT and CDR2 FYEKMQ (reference sequence). In DNA, the CDR3 is TGTGCCAGCAGCTTAAAACGGGGGGGCCCCTACAATGAGCAGTTCTTC. It codes for CASSLKRGGPYNEQFF. Drawing the rest from reference TRBV13 and TRBJ2-1, the complete variable domain is AAGVIQSPRHLIKEKRETATLKCYPIPRHDTVYWYQQGPGQDPQFLISFYEKMQSDKGSIPDRFSAQQFSDYHSELNMSSLELGDSALYFCASSLKRGGPYNEQFFGPGTRLTVL.

CDR3 sequence: CAWGGTVYYEQYF. CDR3 sequence (DNA): TGTGCCTGGGGGGGGACAGTATATTACGAGCAGTACTTC. This sequence joins TRBV30 and TRBJ2-7, with a possible D match to TRBD1 (7 bases). Per germline, CDR1 GTSNPN and CDR2 SVGIG (reference sequence). Trimming removed 5 bases at V and 4 bases at J, with 15 bases between. CDR3 length equals 13 residues.

This clone has a single count. The gene calls are TRBV5-1 and TRBJ2-7; maybe TRBD1 (6 bases). CDR1 and CDR2 from the germline V gene are SGHRS and YFSETQ. V shed 7 bases and J shed 7 bases, with 15 bases lying between them. The CDR3 runs 12 residues. In DNA form, the CDR3 reads TGCGCCAGCGTTGGGGCTACAGGGGAGCAGTACTTC. Its protein product is CASVGATGEQYF.